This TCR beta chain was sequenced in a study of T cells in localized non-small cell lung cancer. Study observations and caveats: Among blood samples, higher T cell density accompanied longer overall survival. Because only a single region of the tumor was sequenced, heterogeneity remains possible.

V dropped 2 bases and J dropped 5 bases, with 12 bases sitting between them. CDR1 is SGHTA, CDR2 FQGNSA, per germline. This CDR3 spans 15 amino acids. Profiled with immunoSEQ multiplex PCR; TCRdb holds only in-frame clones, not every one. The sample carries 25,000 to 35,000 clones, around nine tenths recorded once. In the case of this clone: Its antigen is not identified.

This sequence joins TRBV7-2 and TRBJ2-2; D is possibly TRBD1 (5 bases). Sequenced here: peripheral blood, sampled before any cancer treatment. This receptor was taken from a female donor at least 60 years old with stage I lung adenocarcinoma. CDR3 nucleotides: TGTGCCAGCAGCTTACTTACAGGTGGAACCGGGGAGCTGTTTTTT. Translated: CASSLLTGGTGELFF. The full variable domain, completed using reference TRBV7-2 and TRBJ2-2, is GAGVSQSPSNKVTEKGKDVELRCDPISGHTALYWYRQSLGQGLEFLIYFQGNSAPDKSGLPSDRFSAERTGGSVSTLTIQRTQQEDSAVYLCASSLLTGGTGELFFGEGSRLTVL.